This TCR beta chain was captured by sequencing in a study of spatial heterogeneity in lung cancer. The time point here: sample taken at primary tumor resection. Samples came from some 71 TRACERx patients with untreated early-stage lung cancer. Sequencing of whole RNA from tumor, nontumor lung or frozen PBMC involved no sorting. In TCRdb, the 5' RACE reads were re-called with MiXCR into one record per CDR3 protein. The data contain under 85,000 distinct CDR3 sequences, 8% of them seen just once; the ten biggest clones take up roughly 7.1%. The study's findings and limits: Ubiquitous, expanded tumor-derived TCRs were more frequently observed in blood at resection than at follow-up.

The sample holds a few counts of this clonotype. Its target is unknown. The sequenced sample was PBMCs, obtained at surgery. This TCR derives from a male donor with early-stage non-small cell lung cancer.

The CDR3 DNA follows: TGTGCCAGCAGTTTTCTAGACAATGAGCAGTTCTTC. Translating it yields CASSFLDNEQFF. The chain links TRBV27 to TRBJ2-1; D is unclear. V was trimmed by 3 bases and J by 5 bases, leaving 5 bases between them. The CDR3 is 12 amino acids. CDR1 is MNHEY and CDR2 is SMNVEV in the germline V gene (reference sequence).